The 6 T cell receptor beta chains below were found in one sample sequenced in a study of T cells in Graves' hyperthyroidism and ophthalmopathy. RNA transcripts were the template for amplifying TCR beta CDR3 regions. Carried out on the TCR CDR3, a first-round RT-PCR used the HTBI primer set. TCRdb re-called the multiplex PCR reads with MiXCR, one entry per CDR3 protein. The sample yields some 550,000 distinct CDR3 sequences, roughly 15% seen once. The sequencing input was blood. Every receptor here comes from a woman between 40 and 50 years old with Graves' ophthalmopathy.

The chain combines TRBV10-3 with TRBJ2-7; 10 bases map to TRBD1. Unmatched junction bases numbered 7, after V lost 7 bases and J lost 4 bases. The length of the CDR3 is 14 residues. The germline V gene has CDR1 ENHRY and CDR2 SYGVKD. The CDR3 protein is CAITAGQGRYEQYF. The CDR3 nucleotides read TGTGCCATCACCGCGGGACAGGGGCGATACGAGCAGTACTTC.

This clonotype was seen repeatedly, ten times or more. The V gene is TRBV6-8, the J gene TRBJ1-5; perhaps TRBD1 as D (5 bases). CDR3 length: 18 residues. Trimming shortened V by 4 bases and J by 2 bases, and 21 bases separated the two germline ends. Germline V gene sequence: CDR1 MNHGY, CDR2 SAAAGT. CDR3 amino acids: CASSCSGRIPNRNQPQHF. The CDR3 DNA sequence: TGTGCCAGCAGTTGTTCAGGGCGCATTCCGAACCGCAATCAGCCCCAGCATTTT.

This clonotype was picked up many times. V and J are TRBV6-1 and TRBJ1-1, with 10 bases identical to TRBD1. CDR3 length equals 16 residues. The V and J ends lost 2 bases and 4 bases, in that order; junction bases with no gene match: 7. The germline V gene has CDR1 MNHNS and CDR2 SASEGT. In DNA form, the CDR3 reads TGTGCCAGCAGTGAACCCCGTAGACAGGGGGCCACTGAAGCTTTCTTT. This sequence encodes CASSEPRRQGATEAFF.

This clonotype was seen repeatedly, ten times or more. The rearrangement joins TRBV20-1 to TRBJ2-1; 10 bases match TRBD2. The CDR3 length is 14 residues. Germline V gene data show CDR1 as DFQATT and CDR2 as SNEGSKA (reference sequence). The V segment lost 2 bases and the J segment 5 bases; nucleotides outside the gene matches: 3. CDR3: CSARTLAGHNEQFF. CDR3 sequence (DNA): TGCAGTGCTAGAACACTAGCGGGACACAATGAGCAGTTCTTC.

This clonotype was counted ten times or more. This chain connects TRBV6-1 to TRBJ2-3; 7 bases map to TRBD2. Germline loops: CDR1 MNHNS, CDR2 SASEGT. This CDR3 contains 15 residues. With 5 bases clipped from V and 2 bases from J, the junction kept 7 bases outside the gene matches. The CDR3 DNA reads TGTGCCAGCAGTTGGGGAGGGCGGGACACAGATACGCAGTATTTT. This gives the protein CASSWGGRDTDTQYF.

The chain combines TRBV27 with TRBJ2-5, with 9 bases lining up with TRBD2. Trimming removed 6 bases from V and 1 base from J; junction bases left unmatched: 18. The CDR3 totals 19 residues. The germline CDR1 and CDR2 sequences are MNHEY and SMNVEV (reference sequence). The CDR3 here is CASSSGASGTAGGQETQYF. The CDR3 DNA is TGTGCCAGCAGCTCAGGGGCTAGCGGGACCGCGGGTGGCCAAGAGACCCAGTACTTC.